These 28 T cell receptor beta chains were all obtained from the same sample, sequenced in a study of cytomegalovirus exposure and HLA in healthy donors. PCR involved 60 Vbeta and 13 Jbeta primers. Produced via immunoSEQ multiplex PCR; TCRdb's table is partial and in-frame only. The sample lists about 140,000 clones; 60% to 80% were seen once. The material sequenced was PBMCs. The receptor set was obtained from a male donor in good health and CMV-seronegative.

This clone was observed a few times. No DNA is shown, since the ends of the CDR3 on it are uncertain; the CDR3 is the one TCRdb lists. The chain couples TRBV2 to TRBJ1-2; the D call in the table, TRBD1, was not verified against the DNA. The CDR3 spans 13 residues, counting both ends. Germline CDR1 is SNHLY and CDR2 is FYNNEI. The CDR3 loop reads CASSGWGQGAKGF.

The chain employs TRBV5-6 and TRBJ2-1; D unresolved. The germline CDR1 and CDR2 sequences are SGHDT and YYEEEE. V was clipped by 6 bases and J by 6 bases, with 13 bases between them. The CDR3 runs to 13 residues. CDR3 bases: TGTGCCAGCACCTCCCAAGGAGTCAATGAGCAGTTCTTC. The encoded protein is CASTSQGVNEQFF.

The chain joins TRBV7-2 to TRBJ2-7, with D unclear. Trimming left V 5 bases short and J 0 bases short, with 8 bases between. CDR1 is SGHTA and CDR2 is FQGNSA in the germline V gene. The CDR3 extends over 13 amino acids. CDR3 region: CASSGVFSYEQYF. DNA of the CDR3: TGTGCCAGCAGCGGAGTATTCTCCTACGAGCAGTACTTC.

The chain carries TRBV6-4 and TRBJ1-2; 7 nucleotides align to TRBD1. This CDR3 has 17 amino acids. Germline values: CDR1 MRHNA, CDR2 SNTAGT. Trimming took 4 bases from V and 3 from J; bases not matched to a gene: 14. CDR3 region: CASSARYNRGPDYGYTF. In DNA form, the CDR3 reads TGTGCCAGCAGTGCTCGTTATAACAGGGGACCAGACTATGGCTACACCTTC.

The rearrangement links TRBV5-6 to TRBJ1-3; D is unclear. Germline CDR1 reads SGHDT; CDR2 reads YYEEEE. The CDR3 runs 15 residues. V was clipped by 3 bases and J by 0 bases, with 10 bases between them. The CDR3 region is CASSSPGRSGNTIYF. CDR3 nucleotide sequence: TGTGCCAGCAGCTCGCCTGGCCGCTCTGGAAACACCATATATTTT.

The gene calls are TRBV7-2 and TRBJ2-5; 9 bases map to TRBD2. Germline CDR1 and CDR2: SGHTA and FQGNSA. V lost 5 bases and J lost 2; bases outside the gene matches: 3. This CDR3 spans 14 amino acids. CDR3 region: CASSPGLAQETQYF. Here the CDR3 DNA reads TGTGCCAGCAGCCCGGGACTAGCTCAAGAGACCCAGTACTTC.

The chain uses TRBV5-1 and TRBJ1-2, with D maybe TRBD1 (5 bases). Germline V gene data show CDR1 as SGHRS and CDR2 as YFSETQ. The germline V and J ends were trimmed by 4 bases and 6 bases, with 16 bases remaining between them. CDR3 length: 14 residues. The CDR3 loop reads CASSDTGGGNGYTF. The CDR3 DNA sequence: TGCGCCAGCAGCGATACAGGCGGGGGAAATGGCTACACCTTC.

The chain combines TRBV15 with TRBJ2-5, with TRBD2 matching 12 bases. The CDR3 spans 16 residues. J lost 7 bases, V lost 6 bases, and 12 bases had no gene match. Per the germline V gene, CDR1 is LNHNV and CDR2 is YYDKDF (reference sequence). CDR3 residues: CATRGTSGGPRWTQYF. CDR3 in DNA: TGTGCCACCAGAGGTACTAGCGGGGGGCCCCGGTGGACCCAGTACTTC. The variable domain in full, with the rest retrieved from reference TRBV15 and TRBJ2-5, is DAMVIQNPRYQVTQFGKPVTLSCSQTLNHNVMYWYQQKSSQAPKLLFHYYDKDFNNEADTPDNFQSRRPNTSFCFLDIRSPGLGDTAMYLCATRGTSGGPRWTQYFGPGTRLLVL.

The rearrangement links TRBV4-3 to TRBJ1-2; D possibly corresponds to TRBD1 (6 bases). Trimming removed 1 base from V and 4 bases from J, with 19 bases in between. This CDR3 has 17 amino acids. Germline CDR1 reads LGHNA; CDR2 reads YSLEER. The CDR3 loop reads CASSQAPLGGPSYGYTF. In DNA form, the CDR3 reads TGCGCCAGCAGCCAAGCTCCTCTGGGGGGGCCCAGCTATGGCTACACCTTC.

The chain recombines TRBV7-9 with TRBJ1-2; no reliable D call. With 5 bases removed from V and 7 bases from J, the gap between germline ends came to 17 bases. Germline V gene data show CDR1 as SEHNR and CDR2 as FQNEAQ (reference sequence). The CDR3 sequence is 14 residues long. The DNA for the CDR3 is TGTGCCAGCAGCCCAGAAATGCTGGTTCCTGGCTACACCTTC. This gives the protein CASSPEMLVPGYTF.

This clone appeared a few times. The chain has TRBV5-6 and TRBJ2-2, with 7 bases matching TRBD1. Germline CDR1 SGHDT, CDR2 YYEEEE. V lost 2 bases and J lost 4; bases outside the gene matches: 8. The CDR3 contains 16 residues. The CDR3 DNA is TGTGCCAGCAGCTTTTGGGCAGGGGGACGCACCGGGGAGCTGTTTTTT. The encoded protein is CASSFWAGGRTGELFF.

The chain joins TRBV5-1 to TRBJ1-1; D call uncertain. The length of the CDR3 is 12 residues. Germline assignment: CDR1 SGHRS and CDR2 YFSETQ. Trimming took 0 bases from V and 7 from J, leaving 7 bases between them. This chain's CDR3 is CASSLGAGEAFF. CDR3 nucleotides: TGCGCCAGCAGCTTGGGGGCAGGTGAAGCTTTCTTT.

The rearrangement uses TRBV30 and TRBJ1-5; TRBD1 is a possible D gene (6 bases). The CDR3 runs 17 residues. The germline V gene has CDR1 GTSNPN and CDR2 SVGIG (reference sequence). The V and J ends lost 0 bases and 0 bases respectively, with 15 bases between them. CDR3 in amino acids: CAWSVRGGRYSNQPQHF. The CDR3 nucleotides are TGTGCCTGGAGTGTACGAGGGGGACGATATAGCAATCAGCCCCAGCATTTT.

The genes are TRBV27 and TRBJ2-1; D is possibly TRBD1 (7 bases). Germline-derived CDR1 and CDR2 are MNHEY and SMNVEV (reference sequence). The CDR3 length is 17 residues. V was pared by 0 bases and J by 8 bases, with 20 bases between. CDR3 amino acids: CASSLSQKRRDSYEQFF. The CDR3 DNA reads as TGTGCCAGCAGTTTATCACAAAAGCGGAGGGACAGCTATGAGCAGTTCTTC.

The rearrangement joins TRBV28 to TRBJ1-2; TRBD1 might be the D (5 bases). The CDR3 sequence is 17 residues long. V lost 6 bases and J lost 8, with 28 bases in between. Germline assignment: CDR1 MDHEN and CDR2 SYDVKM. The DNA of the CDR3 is TGTGCCAGCAGCCTTCCTCCGCCGACAGCCACCATAGGGGGCTACACCTTC. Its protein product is CASSLPPPTATIGGYTF.

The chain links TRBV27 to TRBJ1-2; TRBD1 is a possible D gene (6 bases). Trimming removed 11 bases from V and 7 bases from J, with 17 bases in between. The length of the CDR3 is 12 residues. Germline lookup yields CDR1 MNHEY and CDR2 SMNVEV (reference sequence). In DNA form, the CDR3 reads TGTGCCGGGCTTCCAGGGGAGTCTGGCTACACCTTC. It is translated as CAGLPGESGYTF.

The CDR3: CASKREFEAFF. CDR3 DNA sequence: TGTGCCAGCAAGCGGGAGTTTGAAGCTTTCTTT. The chain carries TRBV2 and TRBJ1-1; D not resolved. The germline gives CDR1 SNHLY, CDR2 FYNNEI. The CDR3 consists of 11 residues. The V and J ends lost 7 bases and 7 bases respectively, with 10 bases between them.

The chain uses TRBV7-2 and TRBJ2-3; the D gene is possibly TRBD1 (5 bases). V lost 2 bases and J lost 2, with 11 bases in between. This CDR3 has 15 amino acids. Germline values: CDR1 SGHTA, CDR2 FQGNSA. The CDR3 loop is CASSLTGRVTDTQYF. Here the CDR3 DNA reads TGTGCCAGCAGCTTAACAGGAAGGGTCACAGATACGCAGTATTTT.

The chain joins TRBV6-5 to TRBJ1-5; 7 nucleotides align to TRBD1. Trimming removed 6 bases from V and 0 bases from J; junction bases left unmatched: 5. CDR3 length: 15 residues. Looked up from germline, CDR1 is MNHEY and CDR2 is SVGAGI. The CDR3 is CASRLTGDSNQPQHF. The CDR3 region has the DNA TGTGCCAGCAGACTTACAGGGGATAGCAATCAGCCCCAGCATTTT.

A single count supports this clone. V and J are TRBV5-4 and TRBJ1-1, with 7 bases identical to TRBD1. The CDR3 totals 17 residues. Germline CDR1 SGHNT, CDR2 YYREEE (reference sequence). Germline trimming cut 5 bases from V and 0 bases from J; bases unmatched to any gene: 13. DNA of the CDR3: TGTGCCAGCAGTTTAGGCCCACCAGGGACAGTGAACACTGAAGCTTTCTTT. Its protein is CASSLGPPGTVNTEAFF.

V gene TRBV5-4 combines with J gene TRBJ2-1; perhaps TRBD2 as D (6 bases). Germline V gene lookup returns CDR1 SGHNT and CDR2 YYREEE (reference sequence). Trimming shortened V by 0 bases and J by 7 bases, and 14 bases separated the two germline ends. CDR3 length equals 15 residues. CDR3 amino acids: CASSLVAGGWNEQFF. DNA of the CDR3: TGTGCCAGCAGCTTGGTGGCCGGGGGATGGAATGAGCAGTTCTTC.

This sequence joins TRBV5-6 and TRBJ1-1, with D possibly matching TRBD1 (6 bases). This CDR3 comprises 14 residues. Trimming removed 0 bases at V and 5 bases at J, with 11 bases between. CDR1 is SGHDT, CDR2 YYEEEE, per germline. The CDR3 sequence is CASSLGGRGTEAFF. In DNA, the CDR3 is TGTGCCAGCAGCTTGGGGGGGCGGGGGACTGAAGCTTTCTTT.

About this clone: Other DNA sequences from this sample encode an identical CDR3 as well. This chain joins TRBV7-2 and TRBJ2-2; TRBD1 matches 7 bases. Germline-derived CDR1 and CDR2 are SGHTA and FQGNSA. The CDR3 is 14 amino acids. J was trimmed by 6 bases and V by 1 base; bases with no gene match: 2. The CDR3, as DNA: TGTGCCAGCAGCTTAGTGCAGGGGGCCGGGGAGCTGTTTTTT. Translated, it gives CASSLVQGAGELFF.

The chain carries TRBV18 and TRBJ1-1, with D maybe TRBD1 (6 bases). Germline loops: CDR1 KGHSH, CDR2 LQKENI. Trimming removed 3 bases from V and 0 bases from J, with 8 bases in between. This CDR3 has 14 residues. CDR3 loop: CASSPQGMNTEAFF. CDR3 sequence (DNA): TGTGCCAGCTCACCCCAGGGGATGAACACTGAAGCTTTCTTT.

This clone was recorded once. CDR3 protein: CASSDRSTYEQYF. The CDR3 coding sequence is TGTGCCAGCAGTGACAGGTCTACCTACGAGCAGTACTTC. The rearrangement uses TRBV6-6 and TRBJ2-7; a weak D match, TRBD1 (6 bases). The CDR3 has 13 amino acids. The V gene's germline CDR1 is MNHNY and CDR2 SVGAGI (reference sequence). The V end lost 5 bases, the J end lost 2 bases, and 10 bases lay between the germline ends.

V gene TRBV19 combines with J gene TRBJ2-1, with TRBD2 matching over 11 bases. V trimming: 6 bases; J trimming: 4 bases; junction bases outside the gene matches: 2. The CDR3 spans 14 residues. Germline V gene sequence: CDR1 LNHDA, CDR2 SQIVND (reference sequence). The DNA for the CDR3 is TGTGCCAGTAGGGTAGCGGGGGGGTACAATGAGCAGTTCTTC. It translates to CASRVAGGYNEQFF.

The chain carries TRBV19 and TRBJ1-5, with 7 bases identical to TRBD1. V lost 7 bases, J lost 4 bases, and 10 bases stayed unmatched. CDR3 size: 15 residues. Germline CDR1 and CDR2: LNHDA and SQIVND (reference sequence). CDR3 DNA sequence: TGTGCCAGTACCCAAGCCCGGGACAGAAATCAGCCCCAGCATTTT. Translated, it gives CASTQARDRNQPQHF.

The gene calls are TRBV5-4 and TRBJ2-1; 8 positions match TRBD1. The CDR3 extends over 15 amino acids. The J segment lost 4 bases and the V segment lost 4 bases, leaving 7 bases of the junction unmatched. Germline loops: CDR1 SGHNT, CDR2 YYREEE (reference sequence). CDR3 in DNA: TGTGCCAGCAGCCAGGGGGCCAGCACTTACAATGAGCAGTTCTTC. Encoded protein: CASSQGASTYNEQFF.